The rows below give T cell receptor beta chains drawn from one sample of a study of cytomegalovirus exposure and HLA in healthy donors. Here immunoSEQ multiplex PCR was the method, and the copy in TCRdb shows in-frame clones only, minus some. The sample yields about 150,000 clones, roughly 80% seen once. Source material: PBMCs. The source of these receptors is a man between 35 and 55 years old in good health and CMV-seropositive. Both conserved end residues are part of each CDR3. D genes are given only for firm matches. The listing skips clone size in some rows; elsewhere it reads once, few, many or a size class.

-	-	TRBV28	TRBJ2-3	TGTGCCAGCAGTCAAACAGGGTCCGATACGCAGTATTTT	CASSQTGSDTQYF
-	-	TRBV10-3	TRBJ2-2	TGTGCCGGCAAAGGGACTTTGAACACCGGGGAGCTGTTTTTT	CAGKGTLNTGELFF
-	TRBD2	TRBV11-2	TRBJ2-5	TGTGCCAGCAGCCCCGGGACTAGCGGGAGTGGGGAGACCCAGTACTTC	CASSPGTSGSGETQYF
-	TRBD2	TRBV19	TRBJ2-2	TGTGCCAGTAGTAGCCACTCCGGGACTAGTGTTAGGGCGAACACCGGGGAGCTGTTTTTT	CASSSHSGTSVRANTGELFF
medium-sized	-	TRBV7-9	TRBJ2-2	TGTGGGTCATCGGGCACCGGGGAGCTGTTTTTT	CGSSGTGELFF
-	TRBD1	TRBV27	TRBJ2-5	TGTGCCAGCGGTCCGGGACAGGGTATCGGGGAGACCCAGTACTTC	CASGPGQGIGETQYF
-	-	TRBV18	TRBJ1-1	TGTGCCAGCTCACCGGGCTGGACTGAAGCTTTCTTT	CASSPGWTEAFF
-	-	TRBV2	TRBJ2-7	TGTGCCAGCAAAGGACTGGGCGAGCAGTACTTC	CASKGLGEQYF
-	-	TRBV18	TRBJ1-4	TGTGCCAGCTCACCAACGACAGTTAAGGAAAAACTGTTTTTT	CASSPTTVKEKLFF
-	TRBD1	TRBV7-6	TRBJ2-5	TGTGCCAGCAGTTTCACAGGGGGCGAAGAGACCCAGTACTTC	CASSFTGGEETQYF
-	-	TRBV2	TRBJ2-6	TGTGCCAGCAGCTACCAACGGGGGGCCTCGGCCAACGTCCTGACTTTC	CASSYQRGASANVLTF
-	-	TRBV2	TRBJ2-7	TGTGCCAGCGGGCTAGCGATTGGCTACGAGCAGTACTTC	CASGLAIGYEQYF
few	TRBD2	TRBV28	TRBJ2-1	TGTGCCAGCAGTGCCCACACTAGCGGGAGTTTCAATGAGCAGTTCTTC	CASSAHTSGSFNEQFF
-	-	TRBV18	TRBJ2-5	TGTGCCAGCTCACCAATAGCAGCTGGAGAGACCCAGTACTTC	CASSPIAAGETQYF